One and the same sample provided the 12 T cell receptor beta chains below, sequenced in a study of blood T cell repertoires in COVID-19. The method was immunoSEQ multiplex PCR; TCRdb's version includes in-frame clones alone and lacks a portion of them. The sample has about 170,000 clones; roughly 80% are singletons. The sample comprised peripheral blood. These receptors were obtained from a human donor with acute or convalescent COVID-19. The donor label of this sample is uncertain.

V and J are TRBV30 and TRBJ2-7, with D perhaps TRBD1 (5 bases). Germline CDR1 and CDR2: GTSNPN and SVGIG (reference sequence). With 3 bases removed from V and 7 bases from J, the gap between germline ends came to 13 bases. The CDR3 runs 12 residues. The CDR3 bases are TGTGCCTGGAGCAGGGTAAAGGTGGAGCAGTACTTC. Amino acid sequence: CAWSRVKVEQYF.

The chain is built from TRBV19 and TRBJ1-2, with a weak D call TRBD1 (6 bases). The ends were cut back, 5 bases at V and 2 bases at J, with 12 bases in the middle. CDR1 and CDR2 (germline): LNHDA, SQIVND (reference sequence). This CDR3 has 14 amino acids. CDR3 DNA: TGTGCCAGTAGTGCCACCGGGACAAACTATGGCTACACCTTC. Translated, it gives CASSATGTNYGYTF. The full variable domain, completed using reference TRBV19 and TRBJ1-2, is DGGITQSPKYLFRKEGQNVTLSCEQNLNHDAMYWYRQDPGQGLRLIYYSQIVNDFQKGDIAEGYSVSREKKESFPLTVTSAQKNPTAFYLCASSATGTNYGYTFGSGTRLTVV.

The V call is TRBV18, the J call TRBJ2-6, with 11 bases that match TRBD1. V lost 6 bases to trimming and J lost 3 bases; unmatched junction nucleotides: 13. The germline V gene encodes CDR1 KGHSH and CDR2 LQKENI. The CDR3 has 19 residues. Written as DNA, the CDR3 is TGTGCCAGCTCCGAATATGGACAGGGGGCTTTGGTTGGGGCCAACGTCCTGACTTTC. It is translated as CASSEYGQGALVGANVLTF.

This chain uses TRBV19 with TRBJ2-7; 7 bases align to TRBD1. CDR3 size: 15 residues. CDR1 and CDR2 from the germline V gene are LNHDA and SQIVND (reference sequence). The V and J ends lost 5 bases and 0 bases, in that order; junction bases with no gene match: 7. The CDR3 protein is CASSVQGSSSYEQYF. CDR3 in DNA: TGTGCCAGTAGTGTACAGGGGTCCAGCTCCTACGAGCAGTACTTC.

The chain has TRBV7-2 and TRBJ1-1; perhaps TRBD1 as D (6 bases). Looked up from germline, CDR1 is SGHTA and CDR2 is FQGNSA. The CDR3 has 13 residues. V lost 1 base and J lost 11, with 14 bases in between. The CDR3 here is CASSLEDSRLAFF. CDR3 coding DNA: TGTGCCAGCAGCTTAGAGGACAGTCGACTTGCTTTCTTT.

The V gene is TRBV28, the J gene TRBJ1-5, with 7 bases identical to TRBD1. This CDR3 is built from 14 residues. J gave up 4 bases and V 5 bases, and 5 bases lay outside the gene matches. Germline CDR1 and CDR2: MDHEN and SYDVKM. This CDR3 reads CASSPRTGNQPQHF. For the CDR3, the DNA is TGTGCCAGCAGTCCACGGACAGGTAATCAGCCCCAGCATTTT.

The chain employs TRBV20-1 and TRBJ1-4; TRBD1 aligns across 9 bases. V gave up 3 bases and J gave up 6 bases; unmatched junction bases: 8. This CDR3 is built from 15 residues. The V gene's germline CDR1 is DFQATT and CDR2 SNEGSKA (reference sequence). Written as DNA, the CDR3 is TGCAGTGCTAGTACACCGGGACAGGGTTATGAAAAACTGTTTTTT. This translates into CSASTPGQGYEKLFF.

This clone came up a few times. The CDR3, as DNA: TGTGCCAGCAGTGAAGTGGGGACAGGGGTTTCCCCCTATGGCTACACCTTC. Encoded protein: CASSEVGTGVSPYGYTF. This chain joins TRBV6-1 and TRBJ1-2; 10 bases map to TRBD1. There are 17 residues in the CDR3. V dropped 1 base and J dropped 4; count of bases not matched to a gene: 9. Germline CDR1 is MNHNS and CDR2 is SASEGT.

This clone showed up just once. V gene TRBV18 combines with J gene TRBJ2-1, with TRBD2 as a possible D gene (6 bases). The V end was cut by 0 bases, the J end by 0 bases, with 9 bases between. The CDR3 is 16 amino acids. Germline V lookup: CDR1 KGHSH, CDR2 LQKENI. In DNA form, the CDR3 reads TGTGCCAGCTCACCACCACGCGGGATCTCCTACAATGAGCAGTTCTTC. Amino acid sequence: CASSPPRGISYNEQFF.

This clone has more than one count but fewer than ten. The sample holds other DNA sequences that translate to the same CDR3. J is TRBJ1-3 and V is TRBV2; possibly TRBD1 for D (5 bases). The germline CDR1 and CDR2 sequences are SNHLY and FYNNEI. The CDR3 runs 13 residues. The V gene lost 7 bases and the J gene lost 2 bases, with 9 bases spanning the gap. The DNA for the CDR3 is TGTGCCAGCAAGGGCAGGGCTGGAAACACCATATATTTT. Protein sequence: CASKGRAGNTIYF.

This clone was counted only a few times. The chain has TRBV7-8 and TRBJ1-2; D is unresolved. The CDR3 sequence is 15 residues long. Per the germline V gene, CDR1 is SGHVS and CDR2 is FQNEAQ. Between the trimmed V and J ends, which lost 5 bases and 0 bases, there was a span of 13 bases. CDR3 loop: CASSPQLETNYGYTF. Written as DNA, the CDR3 is TGTGCCAGCAGCCCCCAACTTGAGACTAACTATGGCTACACCTTC.

V usage is TRBV3-1 (or the pseudogene TRBV3-2) and J usage is TRBJ2-2, with TRBD2 identical over 14 bases. V lost 4 bases and J lost 0; bases outside the gene matches: 7. Germline CDR1 is LGHDT and CDR2 is YNNKEL (reference sequence). The CDR3 contains 19 residues. DNA of the CDR3: TGTGCCAGCAGCCTTGGACTAGCGGGGGGTTTCGCGAACACCGGGGAGCTGTTTTTT. It yields the protein CASSLGLAGGFANTGELFF.